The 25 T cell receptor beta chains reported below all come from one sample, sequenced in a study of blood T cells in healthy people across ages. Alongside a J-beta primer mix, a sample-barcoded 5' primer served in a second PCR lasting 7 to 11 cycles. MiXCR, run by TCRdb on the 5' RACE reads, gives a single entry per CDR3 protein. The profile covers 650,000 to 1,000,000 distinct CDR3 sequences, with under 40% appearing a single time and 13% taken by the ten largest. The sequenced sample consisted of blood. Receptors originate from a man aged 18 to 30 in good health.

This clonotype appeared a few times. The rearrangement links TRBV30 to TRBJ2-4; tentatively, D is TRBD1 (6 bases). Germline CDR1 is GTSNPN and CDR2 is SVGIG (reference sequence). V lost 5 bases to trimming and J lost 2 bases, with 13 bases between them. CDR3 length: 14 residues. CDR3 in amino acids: CAWGHRVTKNIQYF. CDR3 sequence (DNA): TGTGCCTGGGGGCACAGGGTGACCAAAAACATTCAGTACTTC.

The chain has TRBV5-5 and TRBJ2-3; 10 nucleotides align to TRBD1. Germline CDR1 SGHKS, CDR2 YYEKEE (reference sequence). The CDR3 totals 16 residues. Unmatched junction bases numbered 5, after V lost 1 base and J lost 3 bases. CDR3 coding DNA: TGTGCCAGCAGCTTGCTGGGACAGGGGACAACAGATACGCAGTATTTT. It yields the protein CASSLLGQGTTDTQYF. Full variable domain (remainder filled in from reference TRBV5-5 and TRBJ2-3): DAGVTQSPTHLIKTRGQQVTLRCSPISGHKSVSWYQQVLGQGPQFIFQYYEKEERGRGNFPDRFSARQFPNYSSELNVNALLLGDSALYLCASSLLGQGTTDTQYFGPGTRLTVL.

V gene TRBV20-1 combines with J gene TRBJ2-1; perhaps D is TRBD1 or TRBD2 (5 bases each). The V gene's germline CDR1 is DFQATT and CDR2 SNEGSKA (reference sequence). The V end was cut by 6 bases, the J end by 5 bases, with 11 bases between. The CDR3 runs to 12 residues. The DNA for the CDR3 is TGCAGTGCCGGGGACGGTAACAATGAGCAGTTCTTC. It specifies CSAGDGNNEQFF.

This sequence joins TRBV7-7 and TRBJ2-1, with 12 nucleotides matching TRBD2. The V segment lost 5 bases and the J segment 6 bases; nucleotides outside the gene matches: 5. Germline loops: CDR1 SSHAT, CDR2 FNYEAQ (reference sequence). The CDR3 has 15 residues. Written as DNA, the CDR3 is TGTGCCAGCAGCCCGCAACTAGCGGGAGGCAATGAGCAGTTCTTC. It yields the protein CASSPQLAGGNEQFF. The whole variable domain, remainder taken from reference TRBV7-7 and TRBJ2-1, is GAGVSQSPRYKVTKRGQDVTLRCDPISSHATLYWYQQALGQGPEFLTYFNYEAQPDKSGLPSDRFSAERPEGSISTLTIQRTEQRDSAMYRCASSPQLAGGNEQFFGPGTRLTVL.

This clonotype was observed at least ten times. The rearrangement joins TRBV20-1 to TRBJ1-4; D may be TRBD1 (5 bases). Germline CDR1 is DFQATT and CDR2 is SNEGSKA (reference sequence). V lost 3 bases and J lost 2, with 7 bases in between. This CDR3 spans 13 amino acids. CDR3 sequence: CSARDMTNEKLFF. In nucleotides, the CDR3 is TGCAGTGCTAGGGACATGACTAATGAAAAACTGTTTTTT.

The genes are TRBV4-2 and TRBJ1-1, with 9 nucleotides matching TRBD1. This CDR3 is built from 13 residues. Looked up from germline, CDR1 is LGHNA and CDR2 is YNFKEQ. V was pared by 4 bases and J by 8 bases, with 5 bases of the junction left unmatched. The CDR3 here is CASSPAGQGEAFF. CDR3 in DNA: TGTGCCAGCAGCCCCGCAGGACAGGGGGAAGCTTTCTTT.

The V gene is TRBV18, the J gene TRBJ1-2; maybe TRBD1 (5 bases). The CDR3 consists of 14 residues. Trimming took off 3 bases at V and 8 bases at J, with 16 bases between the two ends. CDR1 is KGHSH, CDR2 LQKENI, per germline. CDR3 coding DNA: TGTGCCAGCTCACCCACTACGGCGGGGGACGGCTACACCTTC. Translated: CASSPTTAGDGYTF.

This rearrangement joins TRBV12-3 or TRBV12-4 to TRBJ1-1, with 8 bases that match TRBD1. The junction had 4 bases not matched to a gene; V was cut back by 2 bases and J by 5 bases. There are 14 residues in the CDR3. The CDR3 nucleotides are TGTGCCAGCAGTTTAACAGGGGGTTTTACTGAAGCTTTCTTT. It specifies CASSLTGGFTEAFF.

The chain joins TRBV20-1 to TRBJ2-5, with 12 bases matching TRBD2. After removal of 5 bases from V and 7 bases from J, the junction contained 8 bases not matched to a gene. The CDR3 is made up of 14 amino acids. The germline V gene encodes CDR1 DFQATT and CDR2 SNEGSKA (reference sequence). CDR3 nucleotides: TGCAGTGCTGGAGGACTAGCGGGGTCGAGGACCCAGTACTTC. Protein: CSAGGLAGSRTQYF.

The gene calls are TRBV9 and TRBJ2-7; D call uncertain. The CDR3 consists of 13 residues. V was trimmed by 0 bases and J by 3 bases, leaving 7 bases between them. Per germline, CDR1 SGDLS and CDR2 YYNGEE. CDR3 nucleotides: TGTGCCAGCAGCGTAGCCGACAACTACGAGCAGTACTTC. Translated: CASSVADNYEQYF.

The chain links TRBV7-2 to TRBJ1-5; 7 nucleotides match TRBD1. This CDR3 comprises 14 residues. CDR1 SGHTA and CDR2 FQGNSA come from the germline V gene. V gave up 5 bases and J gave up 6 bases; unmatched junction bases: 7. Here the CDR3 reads CASSQDRVAQPQHF. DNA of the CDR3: TGTGCCAGCAGCCAAGACAGGGTGGCTCAGCCCCAGCATTTT.

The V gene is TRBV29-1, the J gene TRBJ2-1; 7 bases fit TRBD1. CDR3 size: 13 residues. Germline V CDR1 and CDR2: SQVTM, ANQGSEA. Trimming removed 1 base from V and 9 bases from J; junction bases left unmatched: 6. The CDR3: CSVEVDRSGEQFF. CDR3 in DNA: TGCAGCGTTGAAGTGGACAGGTCGGGTGAGCAGTTCTTC.

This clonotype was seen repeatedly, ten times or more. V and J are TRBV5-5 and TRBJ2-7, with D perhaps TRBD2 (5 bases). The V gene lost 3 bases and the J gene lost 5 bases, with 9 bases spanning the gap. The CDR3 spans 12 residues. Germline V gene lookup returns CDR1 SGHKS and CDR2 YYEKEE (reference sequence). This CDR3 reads CASSSPGDEQYF. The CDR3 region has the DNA TGTGCCAGCAGCTCTCCCGGGGACGAGCAGTACTTC.

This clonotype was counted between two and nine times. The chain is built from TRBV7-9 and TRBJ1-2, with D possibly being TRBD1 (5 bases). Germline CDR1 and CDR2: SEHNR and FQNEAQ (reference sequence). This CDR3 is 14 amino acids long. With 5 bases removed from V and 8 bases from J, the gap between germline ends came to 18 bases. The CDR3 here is CASSPSGGDGGYTF. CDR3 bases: TGTGCCAGCAGCCCGTCGGGGGGGGATGGCGGCTACACCTTC.

CDR3 nucleotide sequence: TGTGCCAGCAGTTACAGGACGGAACCTAGGGGCTACACCTTC. It encodes CASSYRTEPRGYTF. The chain links TRBV12-3 or TRBV12-4 to TRBJ1-2, with a tentative D call TRBD1 (5 bases). Trimming took 4 bases from V and 8 from J, leaving 17 bases between them. The CDR3 length is 14 residues.

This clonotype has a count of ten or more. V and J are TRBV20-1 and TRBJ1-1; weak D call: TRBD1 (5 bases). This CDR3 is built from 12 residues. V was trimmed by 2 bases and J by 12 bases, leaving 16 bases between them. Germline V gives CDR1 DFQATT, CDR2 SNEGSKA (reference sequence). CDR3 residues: CSARRGRAGPFF. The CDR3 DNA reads TGCAGTGCTAGAAGGGGCAGGGCGGGACCTTTCTTT.

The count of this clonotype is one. In nucleotides, the CDR3 is TGTGCCAGCAGAGAGGGCGGGGTCTACAATGAGCAGTACTTC. This codes for CASREGGVYNEQYF. This rearrangement joins TRBV27 to TRBJ2-7; D may be TRBD2 (6 bases). Germline V gene sequence: CDR1 MNHEY, CDR2 SMNVEV (reference sequence). The CDR3 length is 14 residues. V was pared by 6 bases and J by 7 bases, with 19 bases between.

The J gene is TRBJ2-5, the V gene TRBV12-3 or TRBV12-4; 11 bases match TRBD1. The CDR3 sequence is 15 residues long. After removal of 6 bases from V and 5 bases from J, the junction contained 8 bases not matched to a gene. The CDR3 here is CASSGTGGLKETQYF. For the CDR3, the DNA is TGTGCCAGCAGCGGGACAGGGGGATTAAAGGAGACCCAGTACTTC.

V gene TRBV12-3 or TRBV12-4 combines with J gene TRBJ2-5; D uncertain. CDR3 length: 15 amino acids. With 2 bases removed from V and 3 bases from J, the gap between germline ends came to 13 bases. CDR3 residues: CASSLKRASKETQYF. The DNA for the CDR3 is TGTGCCAGCAGTTTAAAACGAGCGTCAAAAGAGACCCAGTACTTC.

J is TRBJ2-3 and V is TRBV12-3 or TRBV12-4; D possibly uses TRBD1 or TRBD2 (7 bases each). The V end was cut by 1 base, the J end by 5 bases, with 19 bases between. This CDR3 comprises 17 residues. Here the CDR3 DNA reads TGTGCCAGCAGTTTAGGTGCAGGGAGGGGGCGAGGAGATACGCAGTATTTT. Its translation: CASSLGAGRGRGDTQYF.

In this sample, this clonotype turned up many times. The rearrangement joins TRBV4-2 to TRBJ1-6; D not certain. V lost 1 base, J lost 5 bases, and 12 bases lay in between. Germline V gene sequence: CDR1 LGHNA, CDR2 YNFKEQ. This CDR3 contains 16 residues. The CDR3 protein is CASSQGIGLDNSPLHF. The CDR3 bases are TGTGCCAGCAGCCAAGGTATTGGACTGGATAATTCACCCCTCCACTTT.

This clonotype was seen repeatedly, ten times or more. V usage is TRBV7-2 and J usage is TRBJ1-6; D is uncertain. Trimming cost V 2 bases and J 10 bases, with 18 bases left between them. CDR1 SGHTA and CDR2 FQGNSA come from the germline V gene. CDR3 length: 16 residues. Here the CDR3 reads CASSLSTTGNGSPLHF. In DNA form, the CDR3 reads TGTGCCAGCAGCTTATCCACAACCGGAAACGGGTCACCCCTCCACTTT.

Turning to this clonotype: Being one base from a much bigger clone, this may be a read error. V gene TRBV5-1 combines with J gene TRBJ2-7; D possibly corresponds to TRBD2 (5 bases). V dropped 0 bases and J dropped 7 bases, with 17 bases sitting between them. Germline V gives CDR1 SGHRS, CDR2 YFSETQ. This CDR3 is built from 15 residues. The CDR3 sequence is CASSLAPVGSNEQYF. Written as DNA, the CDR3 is TGCGCCAGCAGCTTGGCCCCCGTTGGGAGCAATGAGCAGTACTTC.

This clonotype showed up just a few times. CDR3 DNA sequence: TGCGCCAGCAGCTACAAAGAGCGGGGTTTCACAGATACGCAGTATTTT. It codes for CASSYKERGFTDTQYF. V is TRBV5-1 and J is TRBJ2-3, with TRBD2 matching 7 bases. V trimming: 3 bases; J trimming: 2 bases; junction bases outside the gene matches: 9. Germline V CDR1 and CDR2: SGHRS, YFSETQ. The CDR3 loop spans 16 amino acids. Full variable domain (rest looked up from reference TRBV5-1 and TRBJ2-3): KAGVTQTPRYLIKTRGQQVTLSCSPISGHRSVSWYQQTPGQGLQFLFEYFSETQRNKGNFPGRFSGRQFSNSRSEMNVSTLELGDSALYLCASSYKERGFTDTQYFGPGTRLTVL.

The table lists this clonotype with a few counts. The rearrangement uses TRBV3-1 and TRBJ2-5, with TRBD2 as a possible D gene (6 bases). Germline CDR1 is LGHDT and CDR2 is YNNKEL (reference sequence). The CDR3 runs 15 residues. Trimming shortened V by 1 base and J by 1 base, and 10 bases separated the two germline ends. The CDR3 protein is CASSQGAGRQETQYF. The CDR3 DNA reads TGTGCCAGCAGCCAAGGAGCGGGCCGCCAAGAGACCCAGTACTTC.